This TCR beta chain derives from a study of T-cell memory formation after mild COVID-19. This clonotype was detected many times. TCRdb reanalysed the 5' RACE reads using MiXCR and keeps one entry per CDR3 protein. The sample shows 300,000 to 400,000 distinct CDR3 sequences, approximately 15% of them seen only once. V lost 0 bases, J lost 5 bases, and 3 bases stayed unmatched. There are 15 residues in the CDR3. The germline V gene has CDR1 LNHNV and CDR2 YYDKDF (reference sequence). This TCR was sampled from a man younger than 35 who had mild COVID-19 (a few samples of this study predate the infection). Cell type and time point are not known. V and J are TRBV15 and TRBJ2-1; 8 bases align to TRBD2. Sequencing used PBMCs or a T cell subset sorted from them (not recorded which). The CDR3 spells CATSRDRGGHNEQFF. DNA for the CDR3: TGTGCCACCAGCAGAGATCGGGGGGGACACAATGAGCAGTTCTTC.